Listed here is a single T cell receptor (beta chain). Its antigen remains unidentified. Per germline, CDR1 SGHRS and CDR2 YFSETQ. The CDR3 covers 15 residues. V lost 0 bases and J 0 bases, leaving 7 bases between the germline ends. Under the authors' procedure: A classifier for distant metastasis in papillary thyroid cancer was constructed using CDR3 differences observed across clinicopathological groups. TCRdb re-analyzed the PCR reads through MiXCR. TCRdb's processing, not the study's, gives the V and J calls here. This table holds around 29,000 clones, around 20% found once. These data belong to a study of metastatic and nonmetastatic thyroid tumors. Background on the study: The comparison covered peripheral blood and tumor or nodule tissue in malignant and benign thyroid patients.

Study-wide results and caveats: As reported, TCR beta diversity in blood and tumor was significantly higher in malignant thyroid tumors than in benign nodules.

No treatment had been given to any patient before thyroid surgery. V gene TRBV5-1 combines with J gene TRBJ2-1; D unresolved. This TCR was recovered from a female donor with papillary thyroid cancer or a benign thyroid nodule (not recorded which). Some clones in this sample may be carry-over from other donors' samples. Sequencing used blood. The CDR3 nucleotides read TGCGCCAGCAGCTTGGACCAGAGCTCCTACAATGAGCAGTTCTTC. Encoded protein: CASSLDQSSYNEQFF.